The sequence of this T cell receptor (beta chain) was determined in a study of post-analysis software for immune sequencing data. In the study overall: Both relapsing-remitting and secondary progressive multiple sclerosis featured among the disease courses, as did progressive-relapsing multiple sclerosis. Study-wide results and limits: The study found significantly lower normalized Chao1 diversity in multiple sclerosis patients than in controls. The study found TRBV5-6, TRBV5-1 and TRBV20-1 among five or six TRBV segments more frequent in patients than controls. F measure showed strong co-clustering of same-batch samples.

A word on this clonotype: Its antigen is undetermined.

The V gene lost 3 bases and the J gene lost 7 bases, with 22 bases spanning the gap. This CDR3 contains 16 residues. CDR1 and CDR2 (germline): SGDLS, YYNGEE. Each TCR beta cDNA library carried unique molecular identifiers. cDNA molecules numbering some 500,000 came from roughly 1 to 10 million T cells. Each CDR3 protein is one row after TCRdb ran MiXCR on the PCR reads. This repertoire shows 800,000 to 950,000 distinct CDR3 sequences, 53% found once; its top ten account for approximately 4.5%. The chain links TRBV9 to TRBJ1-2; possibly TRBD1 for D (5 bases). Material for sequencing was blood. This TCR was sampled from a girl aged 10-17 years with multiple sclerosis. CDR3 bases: TGTGCCAGCAGCGCCTCCTCGGACAACCCCACGGGTGGCTACACCTTC. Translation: CASSASSDNPTGGYTF. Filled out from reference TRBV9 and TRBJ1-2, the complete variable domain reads DSGVTQTPKHLITATGQRVTLRCSPRSGDLSVYWYQQSLDQGLQFLIQYYNGEERAKGNILERFSAQQFPDLHSELNLSSLELGDSALYFCASSASSDNPTGGYTFGSGTRLTVV.